A single sample is the source of the 26 T cell receptor beta chains below, sequenced in a study of blood T cell repertoires in COVID-19. Measured with immunoSEQ multiplex PCR; TCRdb has only the in-frame clones, and not every one. Of about 80,000 clones in the sample, 88% are singletons; the top ten hold 5.5% to 7.5%. Sequences were obtained from peripheral blood. These receptors came from a woman of 80 years or more with acute or convalescent COVID-19.

The chain is built from TRBV7-9 and TRBJ2-1, with 15 bases identical to TRBD2. J gave up 2 bases and V 5 bases, and 7 bases lay outside the gene matches. The CDR3 is 18 amino acids. The germline CDR1 and CDR2 sequences are SEHNR and FQNEAQ (reference sequence). The CDR3 protein is CASSQGTSGRSTYNEQFF. CDR3 coding DNA: TGTGCCAGCAGCCAAGGGACTAGCGGGAGGTCAACCTACAATGAGCAGTTCTTC.

This clone was recorded once. The rearrangement joins TRBV29-1 to TRBJ1-1; no clear D. The germline V gene encodes CDR1 SQVTM and CDR2 ANQGSEA. The CDR3 has 13 amino acids. The V and J ends lost 2 bases and 3 bases respectively, with 10 bases between them. CDR3 amino acids: CSVESAADTEAFF. In DNA, the CDR3 is TGCAGCGTTGAAAGCGCGGCCGACACTGAAGCTTTCTTT.

The chain combines TRBV11-3 with TRBJ2-7; 7 nucleotides align to TRBD2. CDR1 is SGHNT and CDR2 is YENEEA in the germline V gene. The CDR3 has 13 amino acids. The ends lost 2 bases at V and 4 bases at J; junction bases unmatched: 2. CDR3 nucleotide sequence: TGTGCCAGCAGCTTAACCGGGGGGTACGAGCAGTACTTC. Residues: CASSLTGGYEQYF.

The chain is built from TRBV7-2 and TRBJ2-1; 11 positions agree with TRBD1. The CDR3 contains 18 residues. Germline V gene lookup returns CDR1 SGHTA and CDR2 FQGNSA. V gave up 6 bases and J gave up 0 bases; unmatched junction bases: 10. The DNA for the CDR3 is TGTGCCAGCAGTTCCGGGACAGGGGGTTTTAGCTCCTACAATGAGCAGTTCTTC. Protein product: CASSSGTGGFSSYNEQFF.

V gene TRBV7-9 combines with J gene TRBJ1-4; a weak D match, TRBD1 (6 bases). There are 14 residues in the CDR3. The germline V and J ends were trimmed by 1 base and 7 bases, with 10 bases remaining between them. CDR1 and CDR2 (germline): SEHNR, FQNEAQ (reference sequence). CDR3: CASSLGGGVEKLFF. The DNA of the CDR3 is TGTGCCAGCAGCTTAGGAGGGGGTGTTGAAAAACTGTTTTTT.

The V and J genes are TRBV7-9 and TRBJ1-3; maybe TRBD1 (5 bases). Per the germline V gene, CDR1 is SEHNR and CDR2 is FQNEAQ (reference sequence). This CDR3 has 19 residues. The germline V and J ends were trimmed by 5 bases and 0 bases, with 23 bases remaining between them. The CDR3 bases are TGTGCCAGCAGCCTACACCGCAGGGAGGGTTTTATCTCTGGAAACACCATATATTTT. As protein: CASSLHRREGFISGNTIYF.

This rearrangement joins TRBV2 to TRBJ1-5; TRBD1 matches 7 bases. The CDR3 runs to 14 residues. Germline trimming cut 6 bases from V and 2 bases from J; bases unmatched to any gene: 4. CDR1 is SNHLY, CDR2 FYNNEI, per germline. CDR3 DNA sequence: TGTGCCAGCAGGTCCGACAGGGGCAATCAGCCCCAGCATTTT. Amino acids: CASRSDRGNQPQHF. The full variable domain, in which reference TRBV2 and TRBJ1-5 provide the parts outside the CDR3, is EPEVTQTPSHQVTQMGQEVILRCVPISNHLYFYWYRQILGQKVEFLVSFYNNEISEKSEIFDDQFSVERPDGSNFTLKIRSTKLEDSAMYFCASRSDRGNQPQHFGDGTRLSIL.

CDR3 amino acids: CASSLEALRLRNEQFF. CDR3 sequence (DNA): TGTGCCAGCAGCTTGGAGGCCCTGAGGCTAAGGAATGAGCAGTTCTTC. V and J are TRBV5-6 and TRBJ2-1; unclear D gene. The CDR3 is 16 amino acids. Germline V CDR1 and CDR2: SGHDT, YYEEEE. Trimming removed 0 bases from V and 7 bases from J, with 17 bases in between.

The chain employs TRBV5-1 and TRBJ2-3; 7 positions agree with TRBD1. Germline CDR1 is SGHRS and CDR2 is YFSETQ. The ends lost 3 bases at V and 2 bases at J; junction bases unmatched: 6. The CDR3 contains 15 residues. CDR3: CASSSGQQYTDTQYF. CDR3 coding DNA: TGCGCCAGCAGCTCGGGACAGCAATACACAGATACGCAGTATTTT. The full variable domain, its missing parts supplied by reference TRBV5-1 and TRBJ2-3, is KAGVTQTPRYLIKTRGQQVTLSCSPISGHRSVSWYQQTPGQGLQFLFEYFSETQRNKGNFPGRFSGRQFSNSRSEMNVSTLELGDSALYLCASSSGQQYTDTQYFGPGTRLTVL.

The CDR3, as DNA: TGTGCCAGCAGCTTAGGAGGGCCTGGGTCACCCCTCCACTTT. Protein product: CASSLGGPGSPLHF. V gene TRBV7-2 combines with J gene TRBJ1-6, with D unclear. Germline CDR1 is SGHTA and CDR2 is FQGNSA. CDR3 size: 14 residues. V dropped 1 base and J dropped 10 bases, with 11 bases sitting between them.

The chain carries TRBV7-3 and TRBJ1-2, with a possible D match to TRBD1 (5 bases). This CDR3 has 15 residues. CDR1 and CDR2 from the germline V gene are SGHTA and FQGTGA. V lost 6 bases and J 5 bases, leaving 19 bases between the germline ends. This CDR3 is CASSPLGGRGYGYTF. DNA of the CDR3: TGTGCCAGCAGTCCCTTGGGGGGAAGAGGGTATGGCTACACCTTC.

In its sample, this clone was seen once. The chain is built from TRBV12-5 and TRBJ1-1; the D gene is possibly TRBD1 (6 bases). The CDR3 length is 16 residues. CDR1 and CDR2 (germline): LGHNT, FRNRAP. The V gene lost 4 bases and the J gene lost 0 bases, with 15 bases spanning the gap. CDR3 nucleotides: TGTGCTAGTGGTTGGATTCGGGGGGCTTTGAACACTGAAGCTTTCTTT. This gives the protein CASGWIRGALNTEAFF.

The chain links TRBV9 to TRBJ2-2, with D possibly being TRBD1 (6 bases). V lost 4 bases and J lost 7, with 11 bases in between. This CDR3 region has 13 residues. The germline V gene has CDR1 SGDLS and CDR2 YYNGEE. This CDR3 reads CASSLTGNGELFF. The CDR3 coding sequence is TGTGCCAGCAGCCTTACAGGGAACGGGGAGCTGTTTTTT. Complete variable domain (other parts from reference TRBV9 and TRBJ2-2): DSGVTQTPKHLITATGQRVTLRCSPRSGDLSVYWYQQSLDQGLQFLIQYYNGEERAKGNILERFSAQQFPDLHSELNLSSLELGDSALYFCASSLTGNGELFFGEGSRLTVL.

This clone was detected once. J is TRBJ2-1 and V is TRBV9; D may be TRBD1 (5 bases). The CDR3 consists of 15 residues. Germline CDR1 SGDLS, CDR2 YYNGEE. V gave up 4 bases and J gave up 5 bases, with 16 bases separating them. The CDR3 DNA reads TGTGCCAGCAGCCCAAACGCAGGGAATAACAATGAGCAGTTCTTC. Translation: CASSPNAGNNNEQFF.

V and J are TRBV28 and TRBJ1-2; D perhaps matches TRBD1 (6 bases). Germline values: CDR1 MDHEN, CDR2 SYDVKM. V was pared by 6 bases and J by 5 bases, with 19 bases between. The CDR3 is 15 residues long. CDR3 loop: CASRAPGAGAYGYTF. The CDR3 bases are TGTGCCAGCAGAGCCCCAGGGGCAGGCGCTTATGGCTACACCTTC.

The V gene is TRBV11-2, the J gene TRBJ2-1, with TRBD2 as a possible D gene (5 bases). Trimming took 5 bases from V and 4 from J, leaving 6 bases between them. Germline V gene sequence: CDR1 SGHAT, CDR2 FQNNGV. The CDR3 extends over 12 amino acids. The CDR3 loop reads CASSRGYNEQFF. CDR3 coding DNA: TGTGCCAGCAGCCGGGGATACAATGAGCAGTTCTTC.

This chain uses TRBV3-1 (or the pseudogene TRBV3-2) with TRBJ2-2; no reliable D call. The germline V gene has CDR1 LGHDT and CDR2 YNNKEL (reference sequence). The CDR3 runs to 14 residues. V lost 5 bases and J lost 5, with 12 bases in between. CDR3 coding DNA: TGTGCCAGCAGCTATAACACAGTAACCGGGGAGCTGTTTTTT. Protein sequence: CASSYNTVTGELFF.

The chain employs TRBV5-6 and TRBJ2-7; 7 nucleotides agree with TRBD2. CDR3 length equals 15 residues. J lost 5 bases, V lost 5 bases, and 13 bases had no gene match. Germline CDR1 reads SGHDT; CDR2 reads YYEEEE. CDR3 sequence (DNA): TGTGCCAGCAGTCGAGCGGGACTAAGCTCTCACGAGCAGTACTTC. Translation: CASSRAGLSSHEQYF.

There are a few counts of this clone. This sequence joins TRBV10-3 and TRBJ1-6, with D perhaps matching TRBD1 (6 bases). CDR1 ENHRY and CDR2 SYGVKD come from the germline V gene. The CDR3 is 16 amino acids. The germline V and J ends were trimmed by 4 bases and 5 bases, with 15 bases remaining between them. CDR3 residues: CAISATSGQDNSPLHF. The CDR3 coding sequence is TGTGCCATCAGTGCCACCTCGGGACAAGATAATTCACCCCTCCACTTT.

The chain carries TRBV5-1 and TRBJ2-2; 13 bases are shared with TRBD2. Germline lookup yields CDR1 SGHRS and CDR2 YFSETQ. The V and J ends lost 4 bases and 4 bases, in that order; junction bases with no gene match: 16. This CDR3 is 20 amino acids long. The CDR3 loop reads CASSGPGLAGPRGFTGELFF. The CDR3 DNA is TGCGCCAGCAGCGGACCGGGACTAGCGGGACCTAGGGGATTCACCGGGGAGCTGTTTTTT.

The CDR3 sequence is CASSLEFGQNAYEQYF. For the CDR3, the DNA is TGTGCCAGCAGCTTGGAATTTGGACAGAACGCCTACGAGCAGTACTTC. V and J are TRBV5-4 and TRBJ2-7; a possible D gene is TRBD1 (6 bases). Germline V gene lookup returns CDR1 SGHNT and CDR2 YYREEE (reference sequence). This CDR3 region has 16 residues. V shed 0 bases and J shed 2 bases, with 15 bases lying between them. The full variable domain, completed using reference TRBV5-4 and TRBJ2-7, is ETGVTQSPTHLIKTRGQQVTLRCSSQSGHNTVSWYQQALGQGPQFIFQYYREEENGRGNFPPRFSGLQFPNYSSELNVNALELDDSALYLCASSLEFGQNAYEQYFGPGTRLTVT.

V and J are TRBV6-6 and TRBJ2-3; 13 bases line up with TRBD2. Looked up from germline, CDR1 is MNHNY and CDR2 is SVGAGI (reference sequence). V gave up 7 bases and J gave up 4 bases; unmatched junction bases: 8. The CDR3 runs to 16 residues. The CDR3, as DNA: TGTGCCAGCACCGAGATACTAGCGGGAGGGCCAGATACGCAGTATTTT. Translation gives CASTEILAGGPDTQYF.

The V gene is TRBV19, the J gene TRBJ1-1, with D perhaps TRBD1 (5 bases). Deletions cut 3 bases from V and 7 bases from J, with 12 bases between. The CDR3 covers 13 residues. Per the germline V gene, CDR1 is LNHDA and CDR2 is SQIVND (reference sequence). The CDR3 sequence is CASSIAGRDEAFF. The CDR3 nucleotides are TGTGCCAGTAGTATTGCAGGGAGGGATGAAGCTTTCTTT.

This sequence joins TRBV4-3 and TRBJ2-7, with D unclear. From germline, CDR1 is LGHNA and CDR2 YSLEER. This CDR3 comprises 13 residues. V shed 0 bases and J shed 4 bases, with 7 bases lying between them. The CDR3 region is CASSQDFTYEQYF. The CDR3 DNA reads as TGCGCCAGCAGCCAAGACTTCACATACGAGCAGTACTTC.

This clone was observed a single time. The V call is TRBV4-1, the J call TRBJ2-3; D is uncertain. Germline V gives CDR1 MGHRA, CDR2 YSYEKL. CDR3 length: 15 residues. V lost 1 base, J lost 0 bases, and 8 bases lay in between. The CDR3, as DNA: TGCGCCAGCAGCCAAGTTTCGGTCAGCACAGATACGCAGTATTTT. Translation gives CASSQVSVSTDTQYF.

V is TRBV7-9 and J is TRBJ1-6, with 10 positions matching TRBD1. This CDR3 comprises 15 residues. CDR1 SEHNR and CDR2 FQNEAQ come from the germline V gene (reference sequence). V shed 5 bases, J shed 9 bases, and the junction held 7 bases outside the gene matches. This CDR3 is CASSQDGQGGSPLHF. For the CDR3, the DNA is TGTGCCAGCAGCCAGGACGGACAGGGGGGTTCACCCCTCCACTTT. Drawing the rest from reference TRBV7-9 and TRBJ1-6, the complete variable domain is DTGVSQNPRHKITKRGQNVTFRCDPISEHNRLYWYRQTLGQGPEFLTYFQNEAQLEKSRLLSDRFSAERPKGSFSTLEIQRTEQGDSAMYLCASSQDGQGGSPLHFGNGTRLTVT.